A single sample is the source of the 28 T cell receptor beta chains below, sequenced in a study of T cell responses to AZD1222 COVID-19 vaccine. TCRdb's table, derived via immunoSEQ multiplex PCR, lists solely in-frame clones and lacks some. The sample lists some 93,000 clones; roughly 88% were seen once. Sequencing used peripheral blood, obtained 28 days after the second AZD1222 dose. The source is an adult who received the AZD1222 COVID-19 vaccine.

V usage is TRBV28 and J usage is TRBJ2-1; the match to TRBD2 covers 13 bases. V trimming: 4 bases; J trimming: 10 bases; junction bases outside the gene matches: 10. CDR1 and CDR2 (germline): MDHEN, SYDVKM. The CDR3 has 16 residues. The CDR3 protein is CASSSWGTSGNREQFF. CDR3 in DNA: TGTGCCAGCAGTTCGTGGGGGACTAGCGGGAACCGGGAGCAGTTCTTC.

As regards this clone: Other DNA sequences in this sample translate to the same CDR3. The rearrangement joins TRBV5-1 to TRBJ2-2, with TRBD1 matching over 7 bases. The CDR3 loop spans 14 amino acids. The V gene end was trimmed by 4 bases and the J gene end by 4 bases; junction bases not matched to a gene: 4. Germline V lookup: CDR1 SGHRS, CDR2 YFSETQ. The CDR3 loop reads CASSLGQVTGELFF. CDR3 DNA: TGCGCCAGCAGCCTAGGACAGGTCACCGGGGAGCTGTTTTTT.

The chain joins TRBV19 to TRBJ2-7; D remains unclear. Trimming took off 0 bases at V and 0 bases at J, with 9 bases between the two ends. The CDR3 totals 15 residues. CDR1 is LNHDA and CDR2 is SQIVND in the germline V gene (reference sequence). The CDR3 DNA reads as TGTGCCAGTAGTATAGAGGCGGAAAACTCCTACGAGCAGTACTTC. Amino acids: CASSIEAENSYEQYF.

The CDR3 DNA sequence: TGTGCCAGCCGGACAGGGGTCAACTATGGCTACACCTTC. This gives the protein CASRTGVNYGYTF. The J gene is TRBJ1-2, the V gene TRBV6-5; 9 positions match TRBD1. Trimming took 8 bases from V and 2 from J; bases not matched to a gene: 3. The CDR3 has 13 amino acids. Germline lookup yields CDR1 MNHEY and CDR2 SVGAGI.

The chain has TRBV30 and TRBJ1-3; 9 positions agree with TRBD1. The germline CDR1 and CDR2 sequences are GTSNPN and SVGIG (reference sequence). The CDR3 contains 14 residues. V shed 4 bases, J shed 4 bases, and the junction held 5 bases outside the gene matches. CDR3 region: CAWIGTGMGNTIYF. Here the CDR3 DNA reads TGTGCCTGGATCGGGACAGGGATGGGAAACACCATATATTTT.

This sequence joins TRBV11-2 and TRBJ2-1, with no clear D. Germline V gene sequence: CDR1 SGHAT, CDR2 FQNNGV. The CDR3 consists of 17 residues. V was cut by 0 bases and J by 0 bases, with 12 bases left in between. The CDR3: CASSLDNSWSSYNEQFF. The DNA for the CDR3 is TGTGCCAGCAGCTTAGACAATAGTTGGAGCTCCTACAATGAGCAGTTCTTC.

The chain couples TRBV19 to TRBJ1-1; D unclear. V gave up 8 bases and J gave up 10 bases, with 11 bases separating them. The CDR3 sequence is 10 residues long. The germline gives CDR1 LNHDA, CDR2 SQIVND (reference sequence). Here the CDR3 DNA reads TGTGCCAGTTGGACCCCAGGAGCTTTCTTT. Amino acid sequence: CASWTPGAFF.

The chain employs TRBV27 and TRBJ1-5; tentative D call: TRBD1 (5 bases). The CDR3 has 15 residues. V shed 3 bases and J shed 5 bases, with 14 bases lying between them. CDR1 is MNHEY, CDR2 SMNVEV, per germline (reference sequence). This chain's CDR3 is CASSFRGLGDQPQHF. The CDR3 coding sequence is TGTGCCAGCAGTTTTAGGGGCCTGGGGGATCAGCCCCAGCATTTT.

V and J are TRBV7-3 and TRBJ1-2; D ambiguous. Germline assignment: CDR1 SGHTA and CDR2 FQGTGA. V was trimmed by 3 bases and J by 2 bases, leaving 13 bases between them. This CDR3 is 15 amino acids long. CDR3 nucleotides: TGTGCCAGCAGCTTTAGTGACGGGCAAAACTATGGCTACACCTTC. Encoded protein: CASSFSDGQNYGYTF.

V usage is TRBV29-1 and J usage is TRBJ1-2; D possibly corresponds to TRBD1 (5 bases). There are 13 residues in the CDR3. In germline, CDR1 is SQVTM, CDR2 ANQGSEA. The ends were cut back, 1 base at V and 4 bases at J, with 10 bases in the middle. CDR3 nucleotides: TGCAGCGTTGAAGGGGGGTTGGGCTATGGCTACACCTTC. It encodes CSVEGGLGYGYTF.

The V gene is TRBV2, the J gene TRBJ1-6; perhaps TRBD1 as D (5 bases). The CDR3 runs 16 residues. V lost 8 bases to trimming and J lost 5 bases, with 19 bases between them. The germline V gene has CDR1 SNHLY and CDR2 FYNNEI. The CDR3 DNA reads TGTGCCAGCTCTCCCCCCGGGACGCCTAATAATTCACCCCTCCACTTT. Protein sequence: CASSPPGTPNNSPLHF.

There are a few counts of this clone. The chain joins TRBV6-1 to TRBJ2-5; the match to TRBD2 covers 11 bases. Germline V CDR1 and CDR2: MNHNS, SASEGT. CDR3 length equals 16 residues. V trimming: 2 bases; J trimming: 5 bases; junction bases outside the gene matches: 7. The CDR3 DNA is TGTGCCAGCAGTGAAACTAGCGGGAGTGGGGCGGAGACCCAGTACTTC. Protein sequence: CASSETSGSGAETQYF.

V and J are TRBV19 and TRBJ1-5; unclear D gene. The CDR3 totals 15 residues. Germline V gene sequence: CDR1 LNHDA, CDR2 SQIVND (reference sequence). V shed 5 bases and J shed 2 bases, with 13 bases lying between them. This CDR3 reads CASSPASGGNQPQHF. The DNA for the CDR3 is TGTGCCAGTAGTCCCGCGAGCGGGGGCAATCAGCCCCAGCATTTT.

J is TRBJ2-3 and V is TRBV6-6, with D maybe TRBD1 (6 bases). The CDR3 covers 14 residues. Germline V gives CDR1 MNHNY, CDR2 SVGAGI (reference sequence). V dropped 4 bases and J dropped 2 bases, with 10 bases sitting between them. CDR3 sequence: CASSSVGATDTQYF. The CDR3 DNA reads TGTGCCAGCAGTTCCGTGGGGGCCACAGATACGCAGTATTTT.

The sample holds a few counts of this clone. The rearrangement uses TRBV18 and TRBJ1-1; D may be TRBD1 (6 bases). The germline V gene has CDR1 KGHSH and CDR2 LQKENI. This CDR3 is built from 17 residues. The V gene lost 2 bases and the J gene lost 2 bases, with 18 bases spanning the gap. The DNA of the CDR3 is TGTGCCAGCTCACCAGCGCGCTTGACAGGACTAAACACTGAAGCTTTCTTT. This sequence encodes CASSPARLTGLNTEAFF. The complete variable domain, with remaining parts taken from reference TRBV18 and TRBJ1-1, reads NAGVMQNPRHLVRRRGQEARLRCSPMKGHSHVYWYRQLPEEGLKFMVYLQKENIIDESGMPKERFSAEFPKEGPSILRIQQVVRGDSAAYFCASSPARLTGLNTEAFFGQGTRLTVV.

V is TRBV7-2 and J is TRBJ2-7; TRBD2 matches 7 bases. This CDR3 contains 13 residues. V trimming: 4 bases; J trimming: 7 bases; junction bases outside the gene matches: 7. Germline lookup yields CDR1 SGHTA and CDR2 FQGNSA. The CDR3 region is CASSSSGGLEQYF. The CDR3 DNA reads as TGTGCCAGCAGCTCTAGCGGTGGCCTGGAGCAGTACTTC. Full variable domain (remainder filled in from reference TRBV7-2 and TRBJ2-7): GAGVSQSPSNKVTEKGKDVELRCDPISGHTALYWYRQSLGQGLEFLIYFQGNSAPDKSGLPSDRFSAERTGGSVSTLTIQRTQQEDSAVYLCASSSSGGLEQYFGPGTRLTVT.

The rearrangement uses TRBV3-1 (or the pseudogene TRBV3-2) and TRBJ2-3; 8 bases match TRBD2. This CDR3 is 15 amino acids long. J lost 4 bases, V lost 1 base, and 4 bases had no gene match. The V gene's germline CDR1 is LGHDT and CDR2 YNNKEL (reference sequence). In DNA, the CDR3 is TGTGCCAGCAGCCAAGTCGGACTAGCATCAGATACGCAGTATTTT. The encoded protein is CASSQVGLASDTQYF.

CDR3 coding DNA: TGTGCCAGCAGCTTTGCGGGGGGCGCCTATAATGAAAAACTGTTTTTT. Amino acids: CASSFAGGAYNEKLFF. The chain combines TRBV11-3 with TRBJ1-4; the D gene is possibly TRBD1 (6 bases). From germline, CDR1 is SGHNT and CDR2 YENEEA. The CDR3 spans 16 residues. Trimming took off 3 bases at V and 4 bases at J, with 15 bases between the two ends.

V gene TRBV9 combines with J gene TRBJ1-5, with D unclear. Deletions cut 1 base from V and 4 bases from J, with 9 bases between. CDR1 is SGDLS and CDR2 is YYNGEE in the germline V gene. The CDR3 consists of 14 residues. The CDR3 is CASSVNGGNQPQHF. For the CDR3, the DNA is TGTGCCAGCAGCGTAAACGGCGGAAATCAGCCCCAGCATTTT.

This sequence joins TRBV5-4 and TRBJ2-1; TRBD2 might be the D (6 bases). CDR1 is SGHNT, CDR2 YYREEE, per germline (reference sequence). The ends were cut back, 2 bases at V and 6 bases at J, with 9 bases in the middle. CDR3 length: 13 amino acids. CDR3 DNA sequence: TGTGCCAGCAGCTTAGACGGGGGCAATGAGCAGTTCTTC. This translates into CASSLDGGNEQFF.

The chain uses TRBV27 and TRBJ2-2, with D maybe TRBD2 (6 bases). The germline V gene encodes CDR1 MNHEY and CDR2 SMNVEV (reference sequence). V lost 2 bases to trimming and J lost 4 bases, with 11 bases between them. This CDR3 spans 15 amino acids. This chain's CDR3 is CASSLTTGSTGELFF. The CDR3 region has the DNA TGTGCCAGCAGTTTAACGACCGGGAGCACCGGGGAGCTGTTTTTT.

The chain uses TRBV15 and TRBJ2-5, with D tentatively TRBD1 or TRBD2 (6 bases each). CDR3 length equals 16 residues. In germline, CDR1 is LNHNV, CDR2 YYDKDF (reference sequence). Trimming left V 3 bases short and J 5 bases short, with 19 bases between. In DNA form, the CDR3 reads TGTGCCACCAGCAGGGGTAACGAGAGGAGGGGGGAGACCCAGTACTTC. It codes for CATSRGNERRGETQYF. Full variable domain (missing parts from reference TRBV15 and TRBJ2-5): DAMVIQNPRYQVTQFGKPVTLSCSQTLNHNVMYWYQQKSSQAPKLLFHYYDKDFNNEADTPDNFQSRRPNTSFCFLDIRSPGLGDTAMYLCATSRGNERRGETQYFGPGTRLLVL.

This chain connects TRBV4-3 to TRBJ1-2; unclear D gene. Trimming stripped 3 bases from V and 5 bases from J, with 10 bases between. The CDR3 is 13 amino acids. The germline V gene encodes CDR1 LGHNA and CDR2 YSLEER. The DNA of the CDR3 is TGCGCCAGCAGCCAGCAGACGGATTATGGCTACACCTTC. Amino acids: CASSQQTDYGYTF.

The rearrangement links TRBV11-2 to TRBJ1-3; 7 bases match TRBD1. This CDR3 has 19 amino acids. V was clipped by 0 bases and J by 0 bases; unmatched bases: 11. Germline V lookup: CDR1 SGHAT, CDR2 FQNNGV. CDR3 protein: CASSLDLAAGTVSGNTIYF. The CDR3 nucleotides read TGTGCCAGCAGCTTAGATTTAGCAGCCGGGACAGTCTCTGGAAACACCATATATTTT.

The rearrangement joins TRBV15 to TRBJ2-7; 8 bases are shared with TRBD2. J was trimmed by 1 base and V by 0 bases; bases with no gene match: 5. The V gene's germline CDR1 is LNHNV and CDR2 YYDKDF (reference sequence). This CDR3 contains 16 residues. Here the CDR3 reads CATSRDLTSASYEQYF. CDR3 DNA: TGTGCCACCAGCAGAGATTTGACTAGCGCATCCTACGAGCAGTACTTC.

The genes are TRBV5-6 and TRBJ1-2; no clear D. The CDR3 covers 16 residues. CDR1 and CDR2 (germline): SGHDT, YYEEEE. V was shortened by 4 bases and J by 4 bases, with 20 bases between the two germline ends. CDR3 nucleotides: TGTGCCAGCAGCCTCCCGCCGTCCTTCGGGTTCTATGGCTACACCTTC. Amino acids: CASSLPPSFGFYGYTF.

CDR3 loop: CASSDRDSGTDTQYF. CDR3 nucleotide sequence: TGTGCCAGCAGTGACCGGGACTCGGGCACAGATACGCAGTATTTT. The J gene is TRBJ2-3, the V gene TRBV28; tentatively, D is TRBD2 (6 bases). V was pared by 5 bases and J by 1 base, with 13 bases between. Germline V lookup: CDR1 MDHEN, CDR2 SYDVKM. This CDR3 region has 15 residues. Together with reference TRBV28 and TRBJ2-3, the CDR3 gives the full variable domain: DVKVTQSSRYLVKRTGEKVFLECVQDMDHENMFWYRQDPGLGLRLIYFSYDVKMKEKGDIPEGYSVSREKKERFSLILESASTNQTSMYLCASSDRDSGTDTQYFGPGTRLTVL.

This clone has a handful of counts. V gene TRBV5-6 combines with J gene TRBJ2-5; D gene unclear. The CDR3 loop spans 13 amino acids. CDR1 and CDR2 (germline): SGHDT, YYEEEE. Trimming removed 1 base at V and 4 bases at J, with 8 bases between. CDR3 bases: TGTGCCAGCAGCTTGTTAGGTGGAGAGACCCAGTACTTC. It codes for CASSLLGGETQYF. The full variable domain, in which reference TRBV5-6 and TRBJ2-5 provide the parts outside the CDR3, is DAGVTQSPTHLIKTRGQQVTLRCSPKSGHDTVSWYQQALGQGPQFIFQYYEEEERQRGNFPDRFSGHQFPNYSSELNVNALLLGDSALYLCASSLLGGETQYFGPGTRLLVL.